This T cell receptor beta chain was sequenced for a study of OX40 agonist ivuxolimab in advanced cancers. A note on the overall study: The costimulatory receptor OX40 (CD134) was targeted by ivuxolimab, a fully human IgG2 agonistic monoclonal antibody. The paper reports the monotherapy dose-escalation portion (N of about 50 patients) of the phase I ivuxolimab trial. Partial responses occurred in three dose-escalation patients, of whom one had hepatocellular carcinoma and two had cutaneous melanoma. Peripheral TCRbeta sequencing was intended to test whether TCR sequence diversity was altered and clonal T-cell expansion was caused by ivuxolimab. Patients were allowed to have had prior anti-PD-1, anti-PD-L1 or anti-CTLA-4 therapy, and 40% of the dose-escalation patients had previously received checkpoint inhibitors. Of the approximately 50 patients in dose escalation, about 20 had hepatocellular carcinoma, some 15 had melanoma, 9 had renal cell carcinoma and 9 had head and neck cancer. Intravenous ivuxolimab was administered to patients every 2 weeks at six dose levels: 0.01, 0.1, 0.3, 1.5, 3 and 10 mg/kg. In the dose-escalation cohort, 70% to 85% of patients were male, and the mean age was approximately 60 years, with a range of about 20 to 79. The investigation overall reported the following: Low levels of normalized T-cell clonal expansion were also seen in some patients who did not respond. At doses from 0.1 to 3.0 mg/kg, clonal expansion was seen in both CD4+ and CD8+ blood T cells between baseline and week 6. Which antigens the clonally expanded peripheral T cells were specific for was not determined. In partial responders in the 0.1-3.0 mg/kg groups, normalized peripheral clonal expansion was found to be among the lowest, especially among CD8+ T cells. After ivuxolimab, CD8+ T cells had more expanded clones than CD4+ T cells on average.

As regards this clone: There is no known antigen for this receptor. The DNA is omitted, as the CDR3 cannot be located on it reliably, and the CDR3 follows TCRdb's listing.

Patients with autoimmune disease history or receiving systemic immunosuppression were excluded from the trial. In every dose cohort, peripheral blood was drawn for TCR sequencing at baseline, cycle 4 day 1, and cycle 7 day 1. Samples were obtained from an open-label, multicenter, first-in-human phase I dose-escalation trial of ivuxolimab. Adults with locally advanced or metastatic head and neck squamous cell, hepatocellular, melanoma or renal cell carcinoma were enrolled in the trial. Before TCR sequencing, CD4+ T cells and CD8+ T cells from peripheral blood were sorted into separate populations. Genomic DNA was isolated from the sorted cells so that the TCRbeta CDR3 region could be sequenced. The immunoSEQ Assay was used for sequencing of TCRbeta CDR3 regions. The clones in this table, taken by TCRdb from immuneACCESS, are in-frame only. Not every clone is retained; where verified, under half of the shortfall comes from an unresolved V gene, and the cause of the rest is unknown. This sample gives about 76,000 clones in total; around four fifths of them show up just once. The top ten constitute around 1.8% of the sample.

The source material was CD4+ or CD8+ T cells sorted from blood, sampled in a trial of the OX40 agonist ivuxolimab. This receptor was identified in an adult with an advanced solid tumor such as melanoma, head and neck, liver or kidney cancer.

The CDR3 protein is CAWSEGVAQGADDTF. Recombination linked TRBV30 to TRBJ1-2; the table calls TRBD1, which could not be checked here. The CDR3 starts with the cysteine, ends with the phenylalanine, and has 15 residues. As encoded in the germline V gene (reference sequence), CDR1 is GTSNPN while CDR2 is SVGIG.